Included here is one TCR beta chain sequence, with context. Its matching antigen is unknown. This sample was taken from a study of T cell responses to AZD1222 COVID-19 vaccine. Using immunoSEQ multiplex PCR, the repertoire was profiled, and TCRdb retains in-frame clones only, with some absent. The sample contains about 110,000 clones, about 86% of which appear only once. Study-level points and caveats: Repertoires were obtained solely post-peak T cell response.

Trimming pared 1 base from V and 5 bases from J, leaving 8 bases between. This CDR3 is built from 13 residues. CDR1 is MNHNS and CDR2 is SASEGT in the germline V gene. The rearrangement links TRBV6-1 to TRBJ2-5, with a weak D call TRBD2 (5 bases). The sequenced sample was peripheral blood, obtained on day 0 of AZD1222 vaccination. This clonotype originated in an adult in good health. The CDR3 region is CASSEGLPETQYF. The DNA for the CDR3 is TGTGCCAGCAGTGAAGGACTACCTGAGACCCAGTACTTC.